This entry features one T cell receptor beta chain sequence. Its antigen is as yet unknown. The CDR3 does not close with the conserved phenylalanine or tryptophan, likely indicating a read error. It is unclear where the CDR3 begins or ends on the DNA, so no DNA is shown, and the CDR3 is as TCRdb lists it. Newly diagnosed hyperthyroidism, duration under 2 months, in patients aged 18 to 65. Diagnoses rested on clinical symptoms, serum thyroxine and TRAb, thyroid ultrasound and orbital computed tomography. Germline V gene lookup returns CDR1 SGHTA and CDR2 FQGNSA. 11 amino acids form the CDR3, both terminal residues included. The investigators amplified TCR beta CDR3 regions from RNA transcripts. Initially, a first-round RT-PCR of the TCR CDR3 employed the HTBI primer set. TCRdb re-analysed the multiplex PCR reads in MiXCR, keeping a single row per CDR3 protein. The sample has about 540,000 distinct CDR3 sequences; more than 45% are singletons.

This record comes from a study of T cells in Graves' hyperthyroidism and ophthalmopathy. Findings of the study overall: Most expanded thyroid clonotypes above 0.001 also appeared in blood.

The chain employs TRBV7-2 and TRBJ1-2. This TCR was recovered from a woman under 30 with Graves' hyperthyroidism. The specimen was peripheral blood or thyroid tissue (not recorded which). CDR3 loop: CASFGLAGGAY.